This T cell receptor beta chain was profiled in a study of T cells in Graves' hyperthyroidism and ophthalmopathy. Study-level results: Progression to ophthalmopathy was predicted a median of about six months early.

Amplification of TCR beta CDR3 regions was performed using RNA transcripts as template. Using the HTBI primer set, a first-round RT-PCR was run on the TCR CDR3. TCRdb independently ran MiXCR on the multiplex PCR reads; one entry per CDR3 protein. The profile covers about 600,000 distinct CDR3 sequences, with 12% to 15% appearing a single time and roughly 7% taken by the ten largest. The CDR3 extends over 14 amino acids. Looked up from germline, CDR1 is SNHLY and CDR2 is FYNNEI. Trimming cost V 6 bases and J 1 base, with 10 bases left between them. This clonotype was observed many times. Its matching antigen is unknown.

This receptor was identified in a woman aged 18-35 years with Graves' ophthalmopathy. The rearrangement links TRBV2 to TRBJ1-5, with D perhaps TRBD1 (5 bases). Specimen: blood. The CDR3 bases are TGTGCCAGCAGCCAGGGTATAAGCAATCAGCCCCAGCATTTT. Protein product: CASSQGISNQPQHF.